Below, 25 T cell receptor beta chains from the same sample are listed, as sequenced in a study of early T cells in non-severe SARS-CoV-2 infection. Using its own MiXCR run on the 5' RACE reads, TCRdb lists one record per CDR3 protein. The data show about 46,000 distinct CDR3 sequences, around a tenth seen once. The starting material was whole blood, obtained at baseline. The source is an adult who was a healthcare worker with PCR-confirmed SARS-CoV-2 infection or an uninfected control (not recorded which).

The CDR3: CASSPGQGWNEQFF. CDR3 DNA sequence: TGTGCCAGCAGCCCGGGACAGGGTTGGAATGAGCAGTTCTTC. V usage is TRBV11-1 and J usage is TRBJ2-1; 9 bases agree with TRBD1. Looked up from germline, CDR1 is SGHAT and CDR2 is FQDESV (reference sequence). CDR3 length equals 14 residues. Trimming at V came to 5 bases and at J to 7 bases, leaving 6 bases not matched to a gene.

This clonotype was recorded many times. The junction and the germline gene differ at one end; a read error may be behind it. The chain employs TRBV7-7 and TRBJ2-3; a possible D gene is TRBD1 (5 bases). CDR3 size: 14 residues. Germline V gene lookup returns CDR1 SSHAT and CDR2 FNYEAQ (reference sequence). The CDR3 reads CASSPGQQRGAQYF. The CDR3 DNA reads TGTGCTAGCAGCCCCGGACAACAACGAGGTGCGCAGTATTTT.

This chain joins TRBV18 and TRBJ2-7, with no clear D. CDR1 is KGHSH and CDR2 is LQKENI in the germline V gene. CDR3 size: 13 residues. Trimming stripped 2 bases from V and 2 bases from J, with 7 bases between. The CDR3 loop is CASSPSAAYEQYF. In DNA, the CDR3 is TGTGCCAGCTCACCATCAGCAGCCTACGAGCAGTACTTC.

The sample holds many counts of this clonotype. The chain recombines TRBV7-9 with TRBJ1-1; D gene uncertain. The V gene lost 1 base and the J gene lost 2 bases, with 11 bases spanning the gap. Germline V gene lookup returns CDR1 SEHNR and CDR2 FQNEAQ (reference sequence). The length of the CDR3 is 15 residues. The CDR3 loop is CASSLVSGGNTEAFF. In DNA, the CDR3 is TGTGCCAGCAGCTTAGTGTCAGGAGGTAACACTGAAGCTTTCTTT.

This chain uses TRBV30 with TRBJ1-3; D uncertain. There are 13 residues in the CDR3. The V end was cut by 5 bases, the J end by 0 bases, with 8 bases between. Per the germline V gene, CDR1 is GTSNPN and CDR2 is SVGIG (reference sequence). CDR3 residues: CAWDRRSGNTIYF. CDR3 DNA: TGTGCCTGGGACCGACGCTCTGGAAACACCATATATTTT.

This clonotype was seen a handful of times. This chain uses TRBV11-2 with TRBJ2-1, with 12 bases aligning to TRBD2. Germline V CDR1 and CDR2: SGHAT, FQNNGV. J was trimmed by 4 bases and V by 5 bases; bases with no gene match: 6. The CDR3 runs 16 residues. The CDR3 DNA sequence: TGTGCCAGCAGCCAACGGACTAGCGGGATATACAATGAGCAGTTCTTC. It yields the protein CASSQRTSGIYNEQFF. The variable domain in full, with the rest retrieved from reference TRBV11-2 and TRBJ2-1, is EAGVAQSPRYKIIEKRQSVAFWCNPISGHATLYWYQQILGQGPKLLIQFQNNGVVDDSQLPKDRFSAERLKGVDSTLKIQPAKLEDSAVYLCASSQRTSGIYNEQFFGPGTRLTVL.

This clonotype came up a few times. The chain is built from TRBV14 and TRBJ2-7, with D perhaps matching TRBD1 (6 bases). The V and J ends lost 4 bases and 6 bases respectively, with 10 bases between them. In germline, CDR1 is SGHDN, CDR2 FVKESK. This CDR3 comprises 12 residues. The CDR3 region has the DNA TGTGCCAGCAGCCCAGGGGCCTCCGAGCAGTACTTC. Its translation: CASSPGASEQYF.

This clonotype was seen a handful of times. The chain uses TRBV11-2 and TRBJ2-7, with D perhaps matching TRBD2 (5 bases). Germline-derived CDR1 and CDR2 are SGHAT and FQNNGV. The CDR3 runs 16 residues. V was clipped by 5 bases and J by 0 bases, with 17 bases between them. CDR3 amino acids: CASSPIGRRSSYEQYF. The CDR3 nucleotides read TGTGCCAGCAGCCCCATCGGACGGAGGAGCTCCTACGAGCAGTACTTC. Using reference TRBV11-2 and TRBJ2-7 for the parts outside the CDR3, the full variable domain is EAGVAQSPRYKIIEKRQSVAFWCNPISGHATLYWYQQILGQGPKLLIQFQNNGVVDDSQLPKDRFSAERLKGVDSTLKIQPAKLEDSAVYLCASSPIGRRSSYEQYFGPGTRLTVT.

This clonotype was picked up a small number of times. The rearrangement joins TRBV5-1 to TRBJ1-4, with D hard to call. Germline-derived CDR1 and CDR2 are SGHRS and YFSETQ. CDR3 length: 13 residues. V lost 3 bases, J lost 5 bases, and 8 bases lay in between. CDR3 residues: CASSYPGNEKLFF. CDR3 nucleotide sequence: TGCGCCAGCAGCTATCCGGGGAATGAAAAACTGTTTTTT.

This clonotype was found a few times. The gene calls are TRBV20-1 and TRBJ2-3; the D gene is possibly TRBD2 (5 bases). The germline V and J ends were trimmed by 6 bases and 5 bases, with 18 bases remaining between them. Per germline, CDR1 DFQATT and CDR2 SNEGSKA (reference sequence). The length of the CDR3 is 14 residues. The CDR3, as DNA: TGCAGTGCCCAGCTCCGGGGATGGGGAGATACGCAGTATTTT. It translates to CSAQLRGWGDTQYF.

The chain links TRBV10-2 to TRBJ1-1; TRBD1 is a possible D gene (5 bases). CDR1 is WSHSY, CDR2 SAAADI, per germline. Trimming pared 1 base from V and 6 bases from J, leaving 15 bases between. This CDR3 comprises 15 residues. The DNA of the CDR3 is TGCGCCAGCAGTGAGTACGGGGCGCGTCGGGCTGAAGCTTTCTTT. Encoded protein: CASSEYGARRAEAFF.

This clonotype was recorded a few times. The chain has TRBV7-2 and TRBJ2-7, with D unresolved. The germline V gene has CDR1 SGHTA and CDR2 FQGNSA. Deletions cut 2 bases from V and 6 bases from J, with 14 bases between. The CDR3 is 14 amino acids. CDR3 in amino acids: CASSLQALSSEQYF. Written as DNA, the CDR3 is TGTGCCAGCAGCTTACAGGCCCTTAGCTCCGAGCAGTACTTC.

This clonotype was detected only a few times. The V and J genes are TRBV20-1 and TRBJ1-1, with D uncertain. V lost 5 bases and J 0 bases, leaving 13 bases between the germline ends. CDR1 is DFQATT, CDR2 SNEGSKA, per germline (reference sequence). This CDR3 region has 14 residues. CDR3 sequence reads: CSAPGGLLNTEAFF. The CDR3 DNA follows: TGCAGTGCTCCTGGAGGGCTCCTGAACACTGAAGCTTTCTTT.

Only a few counts were recorded for this clonotype. V is TRBV5-1 and J is TRBJ2-1; TRBD2 agrees at 11 bases. Per germline, CDR1 SGHRS and CDR2 YFSETQ. V shed 5 bases, J shed 10 bases, and the junction held 11 bases outside the gene matches. This CDR3 region has 15 residues. The CDR3 sequence: CASRTGSGRAEEQFF. The CDR3 DNA reads TGCGCCAGCAGAACTGGTAGCGGGAGGGCCGAGGAGCAGTTCTTC.

The chain combines TRBV21-1 with TRBJ2-3; TRBD2, the D gene given by the table, was not confirmed from the DNA. TRBV21-1 is labeled a pseudogene. The CDR3 spans 18 residues. CDR3 DNA sequence: TGTGCCAGCAGCCGACGGACTAGCGGGACGACTAGCACAGATACGCAGTATTTT. Translated: CASSRRTSGTTSTDTQYF.

The table lists this clonotype with a count of one. The chain's CDR3 is CASSRAGTSLSYEQYF. The CDR3 DNA sequence: TGTGCCAGTAGTCGGGCGGGGACTAGCCTATCCTACGAGCAGTACTTC. The chain links TRBV19 to TRBJ2-7, with 9 bases identical to TRBD2. This CDR3 has 16 amino acids. Trimming cost V 5 bases and J 1 base; bases outside gene matches: 9. Germline V lookup: CDR1 LNHDA, CDR2 SQIVND (reference sequence).

CDR3 loop: CATSQGAETDTQYF. The CDR3 coding sequence is TGTGCCACCTCCCAGGGGGCTGAAACAGATACGCAGTATTTT. The chain carries TRBV19 and TRBJ2-3, with 8 bases fitting TRBD1. The CDR3 has 14 residues. Trimming removed 10 bases from V and 3 bases from J; junction bases left unmatched: 9. CDR1 and CDR2 from the germline V gene are LNHDA and SQIVND (reference sequence).

The V and J genes are TRBV4-3 and TRBJ2-3; D gene uncertain. CDR3 size: 13 residues. Per the germline V gene, CDR1 is LGHNA and CDR2 is YSLEER. Trimming took 5 bases from V and 2 from J, leaving 8 bases between them. The CDR3 region has the DNA TGCGCCAGCAGCGCTCAAACCACAGATACGCAGTATTTT. Amino acids: CASSAQTTDTQYF.

This clonotype was seen at least ten times. The V gene is TRBV30, the J gene TRBJ2-3; tentative D call: TRBD2 (7 bases). CDR1 and CDR2 (germline): GTSNPN, SVGIG (reference sequence). The CDR3 totals 15 residues. Between the trimmed V and J ends, which lost 0 bases and 4 bases, there was a span of 14 bases. The chain's CDR3 is CAWSVGGARADTQYF. The CDR3, as DNA: TGTGCCTGGAGTGTAGGGGGGGCGCGGGCAGATACGCAGTATTTT.

Turning to this clonotype: A clone one base away is much larger, so this may be a read error. The chain is built from TRBV29-1 and TRBJ2-2; 7 bases match TRBD2. Losses at the gene ends were 4 bases for V and 7 bases for J; bases not matched to a gene: 6. This CDR3 comprises 13 residues. Per the germline V gene, CDR1 is SQVTM and CDR2 is ANQGSEA. The CDR3 here is CSVGAGANGELFF. DNA for the CDR3: TGCAGCGTTGGCGCGGGAGCCAACGGGGAGCTGTTTTTT.

The chain employs TRBV7-9 and TRBJ1-1, with TRBD1 as a possible D gene (5 bases). The CDR3 consists of 18 residues. Germline CDR1 is SEHNR and CDR2 is FQNEAQ (reference sequence). The V gene lost 3 bases and the J gene lost 3 bases, with 23 bases spanning the gap. The CDR3 sequence is CASSFHRFEGRWYTEAFF. The DNA of the CDR3 is TGTGCCAGCAGCTTCCACAGATTCGAGGGGCGCTGGTACACTGAAGCTTTCTTT.

To note about this clonotype: Since the CDR3 does not end with the conserved phenylalanine or tryptophan, this likely comes from a read error. It is unclear where the CDR3 begins or ends on the DNA, so no DNA is shown, and the CDR3 is as TCRdb lists it. The chain joins TRBV4-1 to TRBJ2-3. The CDR3 has 10 amino acids, counting both end residues. Germline CDR1 reads MGHRA; CDR2 reads YSYEKL. CDR3 region: CASSQEAEGV.

The rearrangement joins TRBV12-3 or TRBV12-4 to TRBJ2-7, with 7 bases identical to TRBD2. The CDR3 has 12 amino acids. The V gene end was trimmed by 7 bases and the J gene end by 3 bases; junction bases not matched to a gene: 3. The CDR3 is CASTGGGYEQYF. The DNA for the CDR3 is TGTGCCAGCACTGGGGGGGGCTACGAGCAGTACTTC.

The genes are TRBV5-1 and TRBJ1-6; D unclear. V lost 0 bases, J lost 9 bases, and 10 bases lay in between. The CDR3 extends over 14 amino acids. Germline assignment: CDR1 SGHRS and CDR2 YFSETQ. Written as DNA, the CDR3 is TGCGCCAGCAGCTTGGCCCCCAGGTTTTCACCCCTCCACTTT. It encodes CASSLAPRFSPLHF.

This clonotype showed up many times. The chain uses TRBV29-1 and TRBJ2-1, with D possibly matching TRBD1 (6 bases). Between the trimmed V and J ends, which lost 7 bases and 1 base, there was a span of 11 bases. Germline loops: CDR1 SQVTM, CDR2 ANQGSEA. The CDR3 has 13 amino acids. The CDR3 loop reads CSATRGSYNEQFF. Here the CDR3 DNA reads TGCAGCGCTACCAGGGGATCCTACAATGAGCAGTTCTTC.